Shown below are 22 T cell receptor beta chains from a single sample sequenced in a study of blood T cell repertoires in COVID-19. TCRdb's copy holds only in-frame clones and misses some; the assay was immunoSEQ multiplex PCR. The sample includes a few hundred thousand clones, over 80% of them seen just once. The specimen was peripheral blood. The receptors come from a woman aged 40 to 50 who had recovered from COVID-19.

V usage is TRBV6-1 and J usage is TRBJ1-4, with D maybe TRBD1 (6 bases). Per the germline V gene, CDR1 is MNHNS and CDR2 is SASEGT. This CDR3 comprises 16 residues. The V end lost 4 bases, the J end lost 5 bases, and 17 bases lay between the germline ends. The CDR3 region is CASSGPPGQLNEKLFF. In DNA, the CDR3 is TGTGCCAGCAGTGGACCTCCGGGACAACTAAATGAAAAACTGTTTTTT.

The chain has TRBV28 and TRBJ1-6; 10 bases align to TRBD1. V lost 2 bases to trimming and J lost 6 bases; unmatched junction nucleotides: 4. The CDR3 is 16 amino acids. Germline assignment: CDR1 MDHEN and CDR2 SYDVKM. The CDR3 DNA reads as TGTGCCAGCAGTTTAGACAGGGGGCCGGGTAATTCACCCCTCCACTTT. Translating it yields CASSLDRGPGNSPLHF.

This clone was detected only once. The CDR3 sequence: CASRPGGNQPQHF. The CDR3 DNA is TGTGCCAGCCGGCCGGGTGGCAATCAGCCCCAGCATTTT. The chain combines TRBV2 with TRBJ1-5; D remains ambiguous. The CDR3 runs to 13 residues. Germline CDR1 reads SNHLY; CDR2 reads FYNNEI. The V gene lost 8 bases and the J gene lost 2 bases, with 10 bases spanning the gap. The whole variable domain, remainder taken from reference TRBV2 and TRBJ1-5, is EPEVTQTPSHQVTQMGQEVILRCVPISNHLYFYWYRQILGQKVEFLVSFYNNEISEKSEIFDDQFSVERPDGSNFTLKIRSTKLEDSAMYFCASRPGGNQPQHFGDGTRLSIL.

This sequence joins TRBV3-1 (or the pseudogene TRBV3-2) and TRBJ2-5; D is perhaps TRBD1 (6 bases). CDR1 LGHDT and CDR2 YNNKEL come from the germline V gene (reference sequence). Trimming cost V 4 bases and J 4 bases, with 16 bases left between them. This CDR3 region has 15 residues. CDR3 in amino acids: CASSPYTRGRETQYF. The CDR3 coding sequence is TGTGCCAGCAGCCCGTACACCAGGGGAAGAGAGACCCAGTACTTC.

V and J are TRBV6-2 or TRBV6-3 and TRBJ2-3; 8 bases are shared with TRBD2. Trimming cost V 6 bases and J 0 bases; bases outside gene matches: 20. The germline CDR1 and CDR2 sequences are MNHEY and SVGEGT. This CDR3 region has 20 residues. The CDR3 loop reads CASSSQLAGGSYDSTDTQYF. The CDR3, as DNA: TGTGCCAGCAGCTCCCAACTGGCGGGGGGCTCCTACGATAGCACAGATACGCAGTATTTT.

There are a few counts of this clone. The CDR3 sequence is CASSLGGRAGTYEQYF. The CDR3 DNA reads as TGTGCCAGCAGCTTGGGGGGTCGGGCAGGGACCTACGAGCAGTACTTC. This sequence joins TRBV5-6 and TRBJ2-7; D might be TRBD1 (5 bases). Germline V gene data show CDR1 as SGHDT and CDR2 as YYEEEE. This CDR3 spans 16 amino acids. V lost 0 bases and J lost 2, with 15 bases in between.

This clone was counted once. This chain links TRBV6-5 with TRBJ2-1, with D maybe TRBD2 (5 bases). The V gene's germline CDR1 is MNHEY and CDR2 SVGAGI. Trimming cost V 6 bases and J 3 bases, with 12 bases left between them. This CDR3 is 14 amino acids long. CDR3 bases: TGTGCCAGCAGAGACTACCGCGACTACAATGAGCAGTTCTTC. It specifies CASRDYRDYNEQFF.

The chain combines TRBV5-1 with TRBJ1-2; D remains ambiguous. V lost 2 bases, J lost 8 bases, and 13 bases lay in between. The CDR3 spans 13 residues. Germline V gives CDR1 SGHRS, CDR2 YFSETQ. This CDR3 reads CASSLLHMGGYTF. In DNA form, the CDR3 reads TGCGCCAGCAGCTTACTTCACATGGGCGGCTACACCTTC.

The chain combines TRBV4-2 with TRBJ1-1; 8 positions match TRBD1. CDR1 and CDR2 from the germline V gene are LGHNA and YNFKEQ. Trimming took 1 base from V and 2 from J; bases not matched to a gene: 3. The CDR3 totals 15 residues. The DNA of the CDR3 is TGTGCCAGCAGCCAAGGCCAGGGGGCTAACACTGAAGCTTTCTTT. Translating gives CASSQGQGANTEAFF.

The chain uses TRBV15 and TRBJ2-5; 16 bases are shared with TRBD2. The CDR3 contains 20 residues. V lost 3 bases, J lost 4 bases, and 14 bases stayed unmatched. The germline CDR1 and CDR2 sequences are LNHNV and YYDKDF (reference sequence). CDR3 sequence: CATSSPLSGTSGGERETQYF. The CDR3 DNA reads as TGTGCCACCAGCAGTCCCCTTTCCGGGACTAGCGGGGGGGAGCGAGAGACCCAGTACTTC.

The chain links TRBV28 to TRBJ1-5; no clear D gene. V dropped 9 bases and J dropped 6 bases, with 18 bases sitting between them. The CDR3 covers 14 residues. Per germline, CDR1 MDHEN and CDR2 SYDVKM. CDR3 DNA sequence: TGTGCCAGTCGACCGGGAGGGAACGGTCAGCCCCAGCATTTT. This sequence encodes CASRPGGNGQPQHF. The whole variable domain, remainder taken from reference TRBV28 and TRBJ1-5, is DVKVTQSSRYLVKRTGEKVFLECVQDMDHENMFWYRQDPGLGLRLIYFSYDVKMKEKGDIPEGYSVSREKKERFSLILESASTNQTSMYLCASRPGGNGQPQHFGDGTRLSIL.

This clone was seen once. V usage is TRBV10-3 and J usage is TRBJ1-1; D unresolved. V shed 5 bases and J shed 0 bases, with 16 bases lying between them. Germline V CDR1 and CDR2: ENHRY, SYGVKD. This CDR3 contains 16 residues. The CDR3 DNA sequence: TGTGCCATCAGTCCCCGGGAGATGGGATTGAACACTGAAGCTTTCTTT. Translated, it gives CAISPREMGLNTEAFF.

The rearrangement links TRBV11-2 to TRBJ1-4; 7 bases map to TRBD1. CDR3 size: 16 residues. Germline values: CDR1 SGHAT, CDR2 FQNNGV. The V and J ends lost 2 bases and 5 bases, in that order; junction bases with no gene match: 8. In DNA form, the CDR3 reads TGTGCCAGCAGCTTAATCCAGGACAGGCCCAATGAAAAACTGTTTTTT. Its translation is CASSLIQDRPNEKLFF. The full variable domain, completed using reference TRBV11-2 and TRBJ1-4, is EAGVAQSPRYKIIEKRQSVAFWCNPISGHATLYWYQQILGQGPKLLIQFQNNGVVDDSQLPKDRFSAERLKGVDSTLKIQPAKLEDSAVYLCASSLIQDRPNEKLFFGSGTQLSVL.

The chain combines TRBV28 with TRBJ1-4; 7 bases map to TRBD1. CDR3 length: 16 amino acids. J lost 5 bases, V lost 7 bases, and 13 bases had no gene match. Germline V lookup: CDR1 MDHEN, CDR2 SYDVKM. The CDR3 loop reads CASNVHRQGWNEKLFF. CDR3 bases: TGTGCCAGCAACGTTCACCGACAGGGTTGGAATGAAAAACTGTTTTTT.

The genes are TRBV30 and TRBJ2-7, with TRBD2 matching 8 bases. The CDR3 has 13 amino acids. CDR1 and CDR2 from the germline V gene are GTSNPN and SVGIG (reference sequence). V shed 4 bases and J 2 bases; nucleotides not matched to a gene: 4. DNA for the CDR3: TGTGCCTGGAACTTCGGGGGGGCCTACGAGCAGTACTTC. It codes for CAWNFGGAYEQYF.

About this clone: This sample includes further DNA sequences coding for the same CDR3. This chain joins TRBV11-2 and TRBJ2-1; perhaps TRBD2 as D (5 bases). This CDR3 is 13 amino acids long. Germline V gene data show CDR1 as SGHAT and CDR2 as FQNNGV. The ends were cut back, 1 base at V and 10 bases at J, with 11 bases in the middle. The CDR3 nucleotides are TGTGCCAGCAGCTTAGTTCTAGCCGGGGAGCAGTTCTTC. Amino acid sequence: CASSLVLAGEQFF.

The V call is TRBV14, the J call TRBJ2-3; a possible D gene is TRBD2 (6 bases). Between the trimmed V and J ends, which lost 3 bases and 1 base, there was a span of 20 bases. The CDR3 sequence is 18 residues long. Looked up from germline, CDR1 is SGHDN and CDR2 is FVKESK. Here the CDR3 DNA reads TGTGCCAGCAGCCAGGGCGCTTGGAGGGTATATCGCACAGATACGCAGTATTTT. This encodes CASSQGAWRVYRTDTQYF. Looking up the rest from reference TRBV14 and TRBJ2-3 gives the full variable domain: EAGVTQFPSHSVIEKGQTVTLRCDPISGHDNLYWYRRVMGKEIKFLLHFVKESKQDESGMPNNRFLAERTGGTYSTLKVQPAELEDSGVYFCASSQGAWRVYRTDTQYFGPGTRLTVL.

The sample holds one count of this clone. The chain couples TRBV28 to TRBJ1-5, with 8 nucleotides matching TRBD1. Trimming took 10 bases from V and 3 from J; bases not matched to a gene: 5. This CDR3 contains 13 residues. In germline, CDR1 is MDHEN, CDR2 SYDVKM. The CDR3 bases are TGTGCCACCCACAGGGGGATCAATCAGCCCCAGCATTTT. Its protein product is CATHRGINQPQHF.

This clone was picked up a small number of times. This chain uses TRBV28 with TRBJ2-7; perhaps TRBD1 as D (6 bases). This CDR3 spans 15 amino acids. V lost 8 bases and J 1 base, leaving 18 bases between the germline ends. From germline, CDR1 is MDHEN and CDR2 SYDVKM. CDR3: CASSGTVTGSYEQYF. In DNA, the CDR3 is TGTGCCAGCTCTGGGACCGTGACAGGATCCTACGAGCAGTACTTC.

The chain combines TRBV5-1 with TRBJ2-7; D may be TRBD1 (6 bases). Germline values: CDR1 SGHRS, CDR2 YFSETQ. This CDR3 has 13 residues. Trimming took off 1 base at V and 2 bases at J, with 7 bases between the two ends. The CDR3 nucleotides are TGCGCCAGCAGCTTGCAGGGGCCCTACGAGCAGTACTTC. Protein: CASSLQGPYEQYF. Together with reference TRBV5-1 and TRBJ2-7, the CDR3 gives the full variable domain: KAGVTQTPRYLIKTRGQQVTLSCSPISGHRSVSWYQQTPGQGLQFLFEYFSETQRNKGNFPGRFSGRQFSNSRSEMNVSTLELGDSALYLCASSLQGPYEQYFGPGTRLTVT.

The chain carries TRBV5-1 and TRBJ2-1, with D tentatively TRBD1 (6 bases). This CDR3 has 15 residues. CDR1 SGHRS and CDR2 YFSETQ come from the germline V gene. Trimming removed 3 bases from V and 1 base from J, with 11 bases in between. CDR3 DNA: TGCGCCAGCAGCTGGACAGCTGGTTCCTACAATGAGCAGTTCTTC. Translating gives CASSWTAGSYNEQFF.

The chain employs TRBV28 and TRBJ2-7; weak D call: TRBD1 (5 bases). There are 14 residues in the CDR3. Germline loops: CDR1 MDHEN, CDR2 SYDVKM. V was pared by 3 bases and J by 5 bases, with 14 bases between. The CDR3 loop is CASSFSGPVHEQYF. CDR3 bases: TGTGCCAGCAGTTTCTCAGGGCCGGTCCACGAGCAGTACTTC.